The 19 T cell receptor beta chains below all came from one sample that was sequenced in a study of cytomegalovirus exposure and HLA in healthy donors. Primers for the PCR totalled 60 Vbeta and 13 Jbeta. The protocol was immunoSEQ multiplex PCR, while the TCRdb copy is restricted to in-frame clones and leaves out a portion. The table includes 70,000 to 95,000 clones, over 70% detected once. The sequenced material came from PBMCs. The receptors shown here come from a man aged 35 to 55 in good health and CMV-seronegative.

The chain couples TRBV18 to TRBJ1-4; TRBD1 matches 7 bases. The germline CDR1 and CDR2 sequences are KGHSH and LQKENI. This CDR3 is built from 13 residues. After removal of 4 bases from V and 8 bases from J, the junction contained 4 bases not matched to a gene. CDR3 protein: CASSLGTAEKLFF. DNA of the CDR3: TGTGCCAGCTCACTCGGGACAGCCGAAAAACTGTTTTTT.

This chain connects TRBV30 to TRBJ1-5; 9 nucleotides align to TRBD1. J gave up 0 bases and V 7 bases, and 10 bases lay outside the gene matches. The CDR3 runs to 16 residues. CDR1 is GTSNPN and CDR2 is SVGIG in the germline V gene (reference sequence). CDR3 amino acids: CALGQGGGYSNQPQHF. The CDR3 nucleotides read TGTGCCTTGGGACAGGGAGGGGGATATAGCAATCAGCCCCAGCATTTT.

The chain joins TRBV5-1 to TRBJ2-5, with 7 bases that match TRBD2. The V and J ends lost 7 bases and 2 bases, in that order; junction bases with no gene match: 11. CDR3 length equals 15 residues. CDR1 is SGHRS and CDR2 is YFSETQ in the germline V gene. The CDR3 DNA follows: TGCGCCAGCCAAAGCGGGAACATCCAACAAGAGACCCAGTACTTC. Translation gives CASQSGNIQQETQYF.

A few counts support this clone. This chain uses TRBV6-1 with TRBJ2-3; 10 nucleotides line up with TRBD2. Trimming removed 3 bases from V and 2 bases from J; junction bases left unmatched: 2. The CDR3 consists of 15 residues. Per germline, CDR1 MNHNS and CDR2 SASEGT. The CDR3 is CASSELAGATDTQYF. CDR3 in DNA: TGTGCCAGCAGTGAGCTAGCGGGAGCCACAGATACGCAGTATTTT.

The chain joins TRBV7-2 to TRBJ2-3, with 7 bases fitting TRBD2. This CDR3 has 16 amino acids. Germline CDR1 reads SGHTA; CDR2 reads FQGNSA. The V gene end was trimmed by 5 bases and the J gene end by 4 bases; junction bases not matched to a gene: 12. DNA of the CDR3: TGTGCCAGCAGCAGGGGCGGGGGTAGGGCCCCAGATACGCAGTATTTT. Its translation: CASSRGGGRAPDTQYF.

V usage is TRBV10-3 and J usage is TRBJ2-1; 7 nucleotides match TRBD1. The germline V gene encodes CDR1 ENHRY and CDR2 SYGVKD. The V and J ends lost 10 bases and 3 bases, in that order; junction bases with no gene match: 9. This CDR3 spans 14 amino acids. CDR3 region: CATPGQVIYNEQFF. In DNA, the CDR3 is TGTGCCACCCCCGGACAGGTGATCTACAATGAGCAGTTCTTC.

The rearrangement uses TRBV6-5 and TRBJ1-2; 8 nucleotides line up with TRBD1. The CDR3 is 13 amino acids. Looked up from germline, CDR1 is MNHEY and CDR2 is SVGAGI. The J segment lost 4 bases and the V segment lost 7 bases, leaving 5 bases of the junction unmatched. CDR3 protein: CASNDRGGYGYTF. CDR3 in DNA: TGTGCCAGCAACGACAGGGGCGGCTATGGCTACACCTTC.

Of note for this clone: An end of the junction differs from the germline gene, which may be a read error. CDR3 loop: CASSPKVGQEVF. In nucleotides, the CDR3 is TGTGCCAGCTCACCCAAGGTGGGGCAAGAGGTTTTT. This chain uses TRBV18 with TRBJ1-4; D might be TRBD1 (5 bases). The CDR3 is 12 amino acids. Germline assignment: CDR1 KGHSH and CDR2 LQKENI.

The V and J genes are TRBV7-3 and TRBJ2-3; the D is unclear. Germline V gene data show CDR1 as SGHTA and CDR2 as FQGTGA. CDR3 size: 12 residues. V shed 4 bases and J shed 5 bases, with 7 bases lying between them. The CDR3 spells CASSSYGDTQYF. CDR3 DNA: TGTGCCAGCAGCTCTTACGGAGATACGCAGTATTTT.

This chain links TRBV9 with TRBJ1-5; 9 nucleotides agree with TRBD1. Germline V gives CDR1 SGDLS, CDR2 YYNGEE. V was clipped by 3 bases and J by 6 bases; unmatched bases: 7. The CDR3 has 15 amino acids. CDR3 bases: TGTGCCAGCAGCGCAGGAGACAGGGGGATTCAGCCCCAGCATTTT. Its protein is CASSAGDRGIQPQHF.

The V gene is TRBV21-1, the J gene TRBJ1-6; TRBD1, the table's D call, lacks a check against the DNA. TRBV21-1 is labeled a pseudogene. The CDR3 has 16 residues. The CDR3 DNA follows: TGTGCCAGCAGCAGATCTATCAGGACAGCCAATTCACCCCTCCACTTT. It is translated as CASSRSIRTANSPLHF.

The V gene is TRBV7-6, the J gene TRBJ2-1; weak D call: TRBD2 (5 bases). The germline CDR1 and CDR2 sequences are SGHVS and FNYEAQ. With 1 base removed from V and 8 bases from J, the gap between germline ends came to 15 bases. The CDR3 spans 15 residues. This CDR3 is CASSLEFSAGYEQFF. CDR3 in DNA: TGTGCCAGCAGCTTAGAGTTTTCGGCGGGCTATGAGCAGTTCTTC.

The chain couples TRBV11-3 to TRBJ1-1; D is unclear. The V gene lost 3 bases and the J gene lost 6 bases, with 11 bases spanning the gap. Germline CDR1 SGHNT, CDR2 YENEEA. CDR3 length: 13 residues. Here the CDR3 DNA reads TGTGCCAGCAGCTTCGGATCGAGCGCTGAAGCTTTCTTT. Translation gives CASSFGSSAEAFF.

The sample holds one count of this clone. The chain joins TRBV4-2 to TRBJ1-5, with D tentatively TRBD1 (5 bases). Germline CDR1 and CDR2: LGHNA and YNFKEQ. The CDR3 runs 17 residues. Trimming stripped 0 bases from V and 6 bases from J, with 18 bases between. The CDR3 region is CASSQELGGREVQPQHF. The CDR3, as DNA: TGTGCCAGCAGCCAAGAATTGGGCGGCAGGGAGGTTCAGCCCCAGCATTTT.

The chain links TRBV19 to TRBJ2-2; D might be TRBD2 (5 bases). V was cut by 7 bases and J by 8 bases, with 14 bases left in between. Germline V lookup: CDR1 LNHDA, CDR2 SQIVND (reference sequence). The CDR3 contains 13 residues. CDR3 bases: TGTGCCAGTACCATTATTCCGGGAGGGGAGCTGTTTTTT. It translates to CASTIIPGGELFF.

DNA for the CDR3: TGTGCCAGCAGCTTGAGAGGGAATGCTGGAAACACCATATATTTT. The encoded protein is CASSLRGNAGNTIYF. The chain couples TRBV5-6 to TRBJ1-3; D is unresolved. There are 15 residues in the CDR3. With 1 base removed from V and 2 bases from J, the gap between germline ends came to 10 bases. Germline V CDR1 and CDR2: SGHDT, YYEEEE.

This clone has just a few counts. The genes are TRBV5-5 and TRBJ1-2, with a tentative D call TRBD1 (5 bases). The CDR3 consists of 13 residues. CDR1 SGHKS and CDR2 YYEKEE come from the germline V gene (reference sequence). Trimming left V 4 bases short and J 2 bases short, with 9 bases between. The CDR3 sequence is CASSATGNYGYTF. The CDR3 region has the DNA TGTGCCAGCAGCGCTACAGGAAACTATGGCTACACCTTC.

This chain uses TRBV10-3 with TRBJ1-5; D gene ambiguous. Germline CDR1 is ENHRY and CDR2 is SYGVKD. The CDR3 consists of 14 residues. The ends were cut back, 3 bases at V and 1 base at J, with 7 bases in the middle. CDR3 coding DNA: TGTGCCATCAGTGAATCGGTGAGCAATCAGCCCCAGCATTTT. Its protein product is CAISESVSNQPQHF.

This chain uses TRBV7-6 with TRBJ2-7; 10 bases are shared with TRBD2. The CDR3 is made up of 15 amino acids. Per germline, CDR1 SGHVS and CDR2 FNYEAQ. The junction had 7 bases not matched to a gene; V was cut back by 5 bases and J by 3 bases. CDR3 in DNA: TGTGCCAGCAGCCCCGGGACTAGCGTCGTCTACGAGCAGTACTTC. Encoded protein: CASSPGTSVVYEQYF.